These 3 T cell receptor beta chains originate from one sample sequenced in a study of T cell responses to AZD1222 COVID-19 vaccine. Sequencing used immunoSEQ multiplex PCR; TCRdb keeps in-frame clones, though not all of them. The sample lists tens of thousands of clones, 80% to 90% occurring once. The source was peripheral blood, collected 28 days after the second AZD1222 dose. The receptors come from an adult who received the AZD1222 COVID-19 vaccine.

V gene TRBV5-6 combines with J gene TRBJ2-2; 11 bases align to TRBD2. V shed 4 bases, J shed 3 bases, and the junction held 8 bases outside the gene matches. The V gene's germline CDR1 is SGHDT and CDR2 YYEEEE. The CDR3 has 17 amino acids. Here the CDR3 DNA reads TGTGCCAGCAGCAAAAATCTAGCGGGGGGATACACCGGGGAGCTGTTTTTT. This encodes CASSKNLAGGYTGELFF.

This sequence joins TRBV4-3 and TRBJ2-2; TRBD2 matches at 13 bases. Per germline, CDR1 LGHNA and CDR2 YSLEER. J gave up 1 base and V 4 bases, and 6 bases lay outside the gene matches. CDR3 length: 18 amino acids. The CDR3 DNA reads TGCGCCAGCAGCCCTAGGACTAGCGGGAGAGGGAACACCGGGGAGCTGTTTTTT. As protein: CASSPRTSGRGNTGELFF.

The genes are TRBV27 and TRBJ2-1; 7 bases fit TRBD1. V lost 4 bases and J lost 8; bases outside the gene matches: 8. Germline lookup yields CDR1 MNHEY and CDR2 SMNVEV (reference sequence). This CDR3 has 14 amino acids. The CDR3 DNA reads TGTGCCAGCAGTTCGGGACAGCCATACGATGAGCAGTTCTTC. It translates to CASSSGQPYDEQFF.